A single T cell receptor beta chain is shown here with its context. The antigen it binds to is not known. Per-base qualities were not stored, and no clone one base away is much larger. This sample is part of a study of blood T cell repertoires in COVID-19 (dated by TCRdb to between 2020 and 2021). In the study overall: Samples covering the acute and convalescent phases of COVID-19 were provided by collaborators in the United States, Italy and Spain. Where HLA class I and class II types were available, the types were taken from metadata supplied by the sample provider, not from assay-based typing. The prospective study material was composed of cDNA or gDNA derived from T cells, B-cell-depleted T cells, or PBMCs. The samples were drawn from two sources: the first 160 participants of the ongoing ImmuneRACE study, and some 1,300 subjects contributed by 6 global collaborators. The repertoires were released in a freely available public database meant as a resource for research on the immune response to SARS-CoV-2. The sample metadata nearly always contained a de-identified subject ID, COVID-19 status, age in years and sex. Deeply sampled blood TCRbeta repertoires from subjects exposed to, actively infected with, or recovered from COVID-19 were included in the dataset.

Whole blood was collected in K2EDTA tubes by collaborating institutions according to the institutions' own protocols. Collaborator samples were shipped for TCRbeta analysis as frozen whole blood, isolated PBMCs, or DNA extracted from either sample type. TCRbeta CDR3 regions were amplified from genomic DNA using the immunoSEQ Assay, a bias-controlled multiplex PCR. From the authors' description of their analysis: Within the assay, amplification of reference gene primers was used to estimate how many nucleated cells each sample contained. To quantify the absolute abundance of each unique TCRbeta CDR3 rearrangement, sequence reads were collapsed and filtered. For each sample, productive Simpson clonality was calculated by taking the square root of Simpson's diversity index across productive rearrangements. What TCRdb holds here is the immuneACCESS table cut down to in-frame rearrangements. Part of the clones is not present; checked against another copy, under half of the missing clones reflect an unresolved V gene, and the others are unexplained. V, J and clone size were drawn from that table, and D and trimming were deduced from the DNA. The sample records about 380,000 clones, roughly nine tenths of which are singletons. 1% to 1.5% of the sample lies in the top ten.

Beyond this particular receptor, the publication reports: The quantity of clinical and demographic metadata differed by source and by participant and was supplied without curation.

This TCR was sampled from a man aged 35-49 years with acute or convalescent COVID-19. The material sequenced was peripheral blood.

The nucleotides read TGTGCCAGCAGCCAAGATGCAGCAGGGCGCTATGGCTACACCTTC. Protein translation: CASSQDAAGRYGYTF. The rearranged segments are TRBV11-1 and TRBJ1-2; the D gene is perhaps TRBD1, on 5 matching bases. A distance of 17 bases separates the germline ends of V and J, which lose 5 bases and 4 bases respectively. Sequences SGHAT (CDR1) and FQDESV (CDR2) are obtained from the germline V gene (reference sequence). The CDR3 goes from the cysteine to the phenylalanine over 15 residues. CDR3 DNA only is kept here, 45 bases in frame from base 1.